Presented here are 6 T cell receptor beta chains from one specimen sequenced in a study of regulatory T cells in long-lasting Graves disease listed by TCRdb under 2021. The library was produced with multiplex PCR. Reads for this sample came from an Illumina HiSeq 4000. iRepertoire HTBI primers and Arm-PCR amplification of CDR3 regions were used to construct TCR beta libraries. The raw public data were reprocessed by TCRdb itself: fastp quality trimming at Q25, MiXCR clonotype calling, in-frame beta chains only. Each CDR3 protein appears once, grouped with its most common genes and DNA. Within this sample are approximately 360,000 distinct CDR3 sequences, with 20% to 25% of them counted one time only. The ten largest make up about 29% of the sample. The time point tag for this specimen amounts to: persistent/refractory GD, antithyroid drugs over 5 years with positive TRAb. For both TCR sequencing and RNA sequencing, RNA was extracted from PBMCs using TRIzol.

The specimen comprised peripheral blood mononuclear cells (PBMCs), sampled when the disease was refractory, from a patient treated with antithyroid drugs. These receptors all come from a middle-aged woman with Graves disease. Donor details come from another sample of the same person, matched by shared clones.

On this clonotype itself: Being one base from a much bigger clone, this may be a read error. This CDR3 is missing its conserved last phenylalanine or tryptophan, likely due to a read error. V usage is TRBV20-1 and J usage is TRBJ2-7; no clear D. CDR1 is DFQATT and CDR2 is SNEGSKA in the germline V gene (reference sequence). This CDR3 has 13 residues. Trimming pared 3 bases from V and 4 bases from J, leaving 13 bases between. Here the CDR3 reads CSASGQLDYEQYS. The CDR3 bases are TGCAGTGCTAGTGGCCAGCTAGATTACGAGCAGTACTCC.

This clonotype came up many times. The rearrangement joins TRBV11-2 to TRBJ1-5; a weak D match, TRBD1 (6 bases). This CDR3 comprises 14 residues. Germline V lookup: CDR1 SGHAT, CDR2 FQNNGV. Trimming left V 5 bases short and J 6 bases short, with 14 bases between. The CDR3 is CASSQDSVPQPQHF. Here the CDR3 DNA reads TGTGCCAGCAGCCAGGACAGTGTCCCTCAGCCCCAGCATTTT.

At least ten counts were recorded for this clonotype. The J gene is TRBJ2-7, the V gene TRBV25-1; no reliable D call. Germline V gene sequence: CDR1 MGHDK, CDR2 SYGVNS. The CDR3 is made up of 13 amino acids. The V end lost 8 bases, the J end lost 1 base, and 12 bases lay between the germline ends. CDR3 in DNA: TGTGCCAGCGAGGACGCCGTTTCCTACGAGCAGTACTTC. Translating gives CASEDAVSYEQYF.

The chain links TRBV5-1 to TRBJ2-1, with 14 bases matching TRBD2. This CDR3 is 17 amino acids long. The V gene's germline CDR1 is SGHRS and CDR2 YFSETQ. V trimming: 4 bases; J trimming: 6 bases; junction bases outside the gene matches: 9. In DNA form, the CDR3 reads TGCGCCAGCAGCCCCGGGACTAGCGGGAGCGCCACCAATGAGCAGTTCTTC. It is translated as CASSPGTSGSATNEQFF.

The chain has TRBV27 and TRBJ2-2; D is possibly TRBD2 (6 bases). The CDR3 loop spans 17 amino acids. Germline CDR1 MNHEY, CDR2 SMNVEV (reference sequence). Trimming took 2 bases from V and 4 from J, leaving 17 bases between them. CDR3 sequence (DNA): TGTGCCAGCAGTTTAGTGTCCGGGACTCCCAGCACCGGGGAGCTGTTTTTT. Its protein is CASSLVSGTPSTGELFF.

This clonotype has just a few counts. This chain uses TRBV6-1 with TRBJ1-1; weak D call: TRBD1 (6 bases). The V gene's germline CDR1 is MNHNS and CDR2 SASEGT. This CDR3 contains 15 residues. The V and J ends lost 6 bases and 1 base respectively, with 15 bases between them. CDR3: CASSRFKTGNTEAFF. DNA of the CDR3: TGTGCCAGCAGCAGATTTAAGACAGGGAACACTGAAGCTTTCTTT.